Below, one T cell receptor (beta chain) is given with its context. Original analysis: Reference gene primers were amplified, and this amplification served to estimate nucleated cell counts. Sequenced by immunoSEQ multiplex PCR; TCRdb stores in-frame clones only, minus some. D and trimming were read from the DNA, whereas the V and J calls and clone size are those reported in that table. The sample includes roughly 41,000 clones, roughly 85% of them seen just once. This sample was taken from a study of blood T cell repertoires in COVID-19. For the study at large: Samples of COVID-19 (acute and convalescent) were obtained from the United States, Italy and Spain.

Per germline, CDR1 SGHTS and CDR2 YDEGEE. The CDR3 sequence is 17 residues long. J was trimmed by 5 bases and V by 4 bases; bases with no gene match: 13. The source material was peripheral blood. This receptor was taken from a man aged 55-75 years with acute or convalescent COVID-19. The rearrangement joins TRBV5-8 to TRBJ2-1; 9 nucleotides agree with TRBD2. The chain's CDR3 is CASSRRTSELINNEQFF. The CDR3 nucleotides are TGTGCCAGCAGCCGCAGGACTAGCGAATTAATAAACAATGAGCAGTTCTTC.